Below are 21 T cell receptor beta chains sequenced from a single sample in a study of T cells in Graves' hyperthyroidism and ophthalmopathy. The investigators amplified TCR beta CDR3 regions from RNA transcripts. First-round RT-PCR with HTBI primers amplified the TCR CDR3 region. TCRdb re-called the multiplex PCR reads through MiXCR, storing one row per CDR3 protein. The sample lists hundreds of thousands of distinct CDR3 sequences, 16% occurring once. Material for sequencing was blood. These receptors were taken from a young woman with Graves' ophthalmopathy.

This clonotype was seen many times. V and J are TRBV12-3 or TRBV12-4 and TRBJ2-1; TRBD1 aligns across 7 bases. The CDR3 totals 13 residues. Trimming at V came to 5 bases and at J to 7 bases, leaving 5 bases not matched to a gene. The CDR3 DNA reads as TGTGCCAGCAGTCTCGGGACAGCAAATGAGCAGTTCTTC. It yields the protein CASSLGTANEQFF.

The chain employs TRBV20-1 and TRBJ2-5; TRBD1 aligns across 12 bases. The CDR3 spans 15 residues. The V segment lost 5 bases and the J segment 5 bases; nucleotides outside the gene matches: 9. CDR1 is DFQATT and CDR2 is SNEGSKA in the germline V gene (reference sequence). CDR3 residues: CSALPGQGAGETQYF. The CDR3, as DNA: TGCAGTGCTCTACCGGGACAGGGGGCGGGTGAGACCCAGTACTTC.

This clonotype showed up many times. V is TRBV9 and J is TRBJ2-7; either TRBD1 or TRBD2 may supply D (5 bases each). This CDR3 contains 14 residues. V gave up 3 bases and J gave up 0 bases, with 10 bases separating them. Germline loops: CDR1 SGDLS, CDR2 YYNGEE. CDR3 protein: CASSAGPSSYEQYF. CDR3 bases: TGTGCCAGCAGCGCGGGACCGAGCTCCTACGAGCAGTACTTC.

The chain carries TRBV28 and TRBJ1-1, with TRBD1 as a possible D gene (6 bases). Germline V gene data show CDR1 as MDHEN and CDR2 as SYDVKM. The CDR3 covers 20 residues. Trimming removed 8 bases from V and 1 base from J, with 32 bases in between. The CDR3 is CASSIPIKGELRAGNTEAFF. The CDR3 bases are TGTGCCAGCTCAATCCCGATTAAGGGGGAACTCAGGGCCGGGAACACTGAAGCTTTCTTT.

The genes are TRBV5-1 and TRBJ1-5, with D unresolved. The CDR3 covers 13 residues. V was clipped by 4 bases and J by 7 bases, with 12 bases between them. Germline V gene sequence: CDR1 SGHRS, CDR2 YFSETQ. The DNA for the CDR3 is TGCGCCAGCAGCGCTGACGTGGGGCAGCCCCAGCATTTT. Translating gives CASSADVGQPQHF.

This clonotype showed up many times. In DNA form, the CDR3 reads TGTGCCAGCAGCCAGGGACAGGGCGGCGAGCAGTACTTC. It yields the protein CASSQGQGGEQYF. The chain combines TRBV13 with TRBJ2-7; TRBD1 matches 9 bases. The CDR3 length is 13 residues. Trimming cost V 5 bases and J 6 bases; bases outside gene matches: 5. Germline V gene lookup returns CDR1 PRHDT and CDR2 FYEKMQ (reference sequence). Variable domain in full (rest from reference TRBV13 and TRBJ2-7): AAGVIQSPRHLIKEKRETATLKCYPIPRHDTVYWYQQGPGQDPQFLISFYEKMQSDKGSIPDRFSAQQFSDYHSELNMSSLELGDSALYFCASSQGQGGEQYFGPGTRLTVT.

This clonotype was seen at least ten times. The chain uses TRBV19 and TRBJ2-1, with D perhaps TRBD2 (6 bases). V was clipped by 4 bases and J by 8 bases, with 12 bases between them. This CDR3 comprises 13 residues. The germline gives CDR1 LNHDA, CDR2 SQIVND (reference sequence). As DNA, the CDR3 is TGTGCCAGTAGTAGGGCTAGCGTCTATGAGCAGTTCTTC. Translation: CASSRASVYEQFF. Full variable domain (remainder filled in from reference TRBV19 and TRBJ2-1): DGGITQSPKYLFRKEGQNVTLSCEQNLNHDAMYWYRQDPGQGLRLIYYSQIVNDFQKGDIAEGYSVSREKKESFPLTVTSAQKNPTAFYLCASSRASVYEQFFGPGTRLTVL.

This clonotype was detected many times. The chain employs TRBV20-1 and TRBJ1-2; the D gene is possibly TRBD1 (6 bases). V lost 3 bases to trimming and J lost 8 bases, with 19 bases between them. CDR3 length: 14 residues. Germline CDR1 is DFQATT and CDR2 is SNEGSKA (reference sequence). CDR3 protein: CSARSPDRSRGYTF. The CDR3, as DNA: TGCAGTGCTAGGTCCCCGGACAGAAGCAGGGGCTACACCTTC.

Ten or more counts support this clonotype. The chain has TRBV28 and TRBJ1-5; 11 nucleotides line up with TRBD1. The CDR3 runs to 13 residues. CDR1 and CDR2 from the germline V gene are MDHEN and SYDVKM. J gave up 7 bases and V 6 bases, and 2 bases lay outside the gene matches. The CDR3 DNA reads as TGTGCCAGCAGATGGGACAGGGGGCAGCCCCAGCATTTT. Translating it yields CASRWDRGQPQHF.

This clonotype was seen ten or more times. CDR3 coding DNA: TGCAGCGTGGGGGACAGGGGACACTATGGCTACACCTTC. Residues: CSVGDRGHYGYTF. J is TRBJ1-2 and V is TRBV29-1; TRBD1 matches 10 bases. The CDR3 runs to 13 residues. The germline V gene encodes CDR1 SQVTM and CDR2 ANQGSEA. V shed 6 bases, J shed 3 bases, and the junction held 4 bases outside the gene matches.

This clonotype was detected many times. The genes are TRBV7-8 and TRBJ2-2, with a tentative D call TRBD2 (5 bases). Germline V lookup: CDR1 SGHVS, CDR2 FQNEAQ. The V and J ends lost 5 bases and 6 bases respectively, with 16 bases between them. The CDR3 runs 15 residues. DNA of the CDR3: TGTGCCAGCAGCGCGGTCCTGGGAGCGCCCGGGGAGCTGTTTTTT. Its translation is CASSAVLGAPGELFF.

The V gene is TRBV7-3, the J gene TRBJ2-1; 15 bases line up with TRBD2. The V segment lost 5 bases and the J segment 8 bases; nucleotides outside the gene matches: 7. Germline assignment: CDR1 SGHTA and CDR2 FQGTGA. The CDR3 runs 16 residues. The CDR3 protein is CASSPPGTSGRYEQFF. The CDR3 DNA follows: TGTGCCAGCAGCCCACCCGGGACTAGCGGGAGGTATGAGCAGTTCTTC.

This clonotype was found many times. V is TRBV4-3 and J is TRBJ2-3; perhaps D is TRBD1 or TRBD2 (5 bases each). The germline gives CDR1 LGHNA, CDR2 YSLEER. V was cut by 4 bases and J by 2 bases, with 13 bases left in between. The CDR3 totals 15 residues. CDR3 protein: CASSPRDGYTDTQYF. CDR3 coding DNA: TGCGCCAGCAGCCCCCGGGACGGATACACAGATACGCAGTATTTT.

The chain joins TRBV10-2 to TRBJ2-5; 8 nucleotides line up with TRBD2. This CDR3 region has 15 residues. After removal of 3 bases from V and 5 bases from J, the junction contained 8 bases not matched to a gene. Germline V gene sequence: CDR1 WSHSY, CDR2 SAAADI. CDR3 in DNA: TGCGCCAGCAGTGAAACTAGCGGCCCTCGGGAGACCCAGTACTTC. Translation gives CASSETSGPRETQYF.

The table lists this clonotype with many counts. The gene calls are TRBV6-2 or TRBV6-3 and TRBJ1-1, with D hard to call. Deletions cut 0 bases from V and 1 base from J, with 18 bases between. The CDR3 loop spans 18 amino acids. CDR1 is MNHEY, CDR2 SVGEGT, per germline. The CDR3 loop is CASSYSSTHQVKNTEAFF. CDR3 sequence (DNA): TGTGCCAGCAGTTACTCCTCCACACATCAGGTTAAGAACACTGAAGCTTTCTTT.

This clonotype has a count of ten or more. V usage is TRBV12-3 or TRBV12-4 and J usage is TRBJ1-6; maybe TRBD1 (5 bases). V was trimmed by 3 bases and J by 8 bases, leaving 11 bases between them. The length of the CDR3 is 14 residues. The CDR3: CASSFAGPHSPLHF. The CDR3 nucleotides read TGTGCCAGCAGTTTTGCAGGGCCCCATTCACCCCTCCACTTT.

This clonotype came up many times. The chain carries TRBV27 and TRBJ2-1, with 12 positions matching TRBD2. V was clipped by 5 bases and J by 4 bases; unmatched bases: 3. The V gene's germline CDR1 is MNHEY and CDR2 SMNVEV (reference sequence). This CDR3 spans 15 amino acids. As DNA, the CDR3 is TGTGCCAGCAGTATAGGGACTAGCGGGTACAATGAGCAGTTCTTC. Translated: CASSIGTSGYNEQFF.

This clonotype occurred many times. This chain uses TRBV20-1 with TRBJ1-5, with 8 bases fitting TRBD1. This CDR3 region has 15 residues. The germline gives CDR1 DFQATT, CDR2 SNEGSKA (reference sequence). V was pared by 0 bases and J by 7 bases, with 8 bases of the junction left unmatched. CDR3 nucleotides: TGCAGTGCTAGAGATCCAGGGGGCGGATTCCAGCCCCAGCATTTT. Amino acids: CSARDPGGGFQPQHF.

This clonotype appeared once. A much more abundant neighbour one base away suggests this may be a read error. The V and J genes are TRBV20-1 and TRBJ2-3; TRBD2 agrees at 8 bases. With V trimmed by 1 base and J by 2 bases, 5 bases remained unmatched. Germline V gene sequence: CDR1 DFQATT, CDR2 SNEGSKA (reference sequence). CDR3 length: 15 residues. CDR3 sequence: CSARVAGGDTDTQYF. The DNA for the CDR3 is TGCAGTGCTAGAGTGGCGGGGGGCGACACAGATACGCAGTATTTT.

This clonotype was observed many times. The rearrangement uses TRBV5-1 and TRBJ2-7, with 12 bases that match TRBD1. Germline trimming cut 4 bases from V and 6 bases from J; bases unmatched to any gene: 11. The CDR3 is 16 amino acids. The germline CDR1 and CDR2 sequences are SGHRS and YFSETQ. The CDR3 is CASSRDPGQGAFEQYF. The CDR3, as DNA: TGCGCCAGCAGCCGTGATCCGGGACAGGGGGCTTTCGAGCAGTACTTC.

This chain joins TRBV7-2 and TRBJ2-5, with 14 nucleotides matching TRBD2. CDR1 and CDR2 from the germline V gene are SGHTA and FQGNSA. The CDR3 length is 17 residues. V lost 4 bases and J lost 4; bases outside the gene matches: 8. The CDR3 nucleotides are TGTGCCAGCAGCTCGACTAGCGGGGGGGCCGACAGAGAGACCCAGTACTTC. As protein: CASSSTSGGADRETQYF.